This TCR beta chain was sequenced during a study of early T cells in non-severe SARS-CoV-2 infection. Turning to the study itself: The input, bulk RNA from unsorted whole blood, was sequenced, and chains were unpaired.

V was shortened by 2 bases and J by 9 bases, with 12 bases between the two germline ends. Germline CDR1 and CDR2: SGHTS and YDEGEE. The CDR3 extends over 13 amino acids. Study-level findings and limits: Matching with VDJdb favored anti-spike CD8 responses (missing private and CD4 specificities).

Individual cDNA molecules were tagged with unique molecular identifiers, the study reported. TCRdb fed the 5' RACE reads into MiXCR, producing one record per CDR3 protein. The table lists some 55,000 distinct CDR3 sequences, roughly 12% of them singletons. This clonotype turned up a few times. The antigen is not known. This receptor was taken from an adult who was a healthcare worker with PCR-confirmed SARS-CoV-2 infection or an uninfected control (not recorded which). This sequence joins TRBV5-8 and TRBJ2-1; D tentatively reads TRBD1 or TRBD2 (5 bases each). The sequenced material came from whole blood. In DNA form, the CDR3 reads TGTGCCAGCAGCTTAAGTCGGGGCAGTGAGCAGTTCTTC. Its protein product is CASSLSRGSEQFF. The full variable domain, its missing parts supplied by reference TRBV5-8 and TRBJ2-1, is EAGVTQSPTHLIKTRGQQATLRCSPISGHTSVYWYQQALGLGLQFLLWYDEGEERNRGNFPPRFSGRQFPNYSSELNVNALELEDSALYLCASSLSRGSEQFFGPGTRLTVL.